This T cell receptor (beta chain) appears in the sequencing data of a study of blood T cells in healthy people across ages (dated by TCRdb to between 2014 and 2017). In the study overall: In model experiments, template switching captured about one uniquely barcoded TCR beta cDNA molecule for every two T cells. To track age-related changes in TCR beta repertoire diversity, the study relied on deep sequencing normalized with unique cDNA molecular identifiers. The donors were split into four age groups: young (average around 15 years), middle-aged (about 40), aged (roughly 60) and long-lived (82). To avoid experimental bias, donors of different ages were spread randomly across the sequencing lanes. Two additional independent replicas of 1 million unique cDNA reads from the same blood draw were analyzed for two donors (one aged 18 to 30 and one aged 80 or older). Points the paper makes about the study in general: The CMV infection status of donors was not known, potentially confounding age-related changes in expanded clonotypes. A strong correlation was found between observed TCR beta diversity and the percentage of naive T cells measured by flow cytometry. As age increased, observed TCR beta diversity per million T cells dropped in a roughly linear way, and a significant reduction was already evident by age around 41. Since profiling was done on bulk unsorted PBMCs, naive and antigen-experienced compartments could not be conclusively compared. Estimates of total diversity based on one million sequenced T cells were regarded as lower bounds and as underestimates. Compared with the aged group, the long-lived group had more naive CD4+ T cells, fewer expanded clones and increased TCR diversity, a pattern suggesting age selection.

Systemically healthy Caucasian individuals from Russia, 35 to 50 in total and aged about 6 to 95 years, were included as donors. Each donor gave approximately 9.4 milliliters of peripheral blood, drawn into EDTA-treated Vacutainer tubes. Ficoll-Paque density-gradient centrifugation was used to isolate PBMCs, with at least 6 million obtained per sample. Trizol reagent was used to extract total RNA from PBMCs, with at least 6 micrograms per sample. For every donor, flow cytometry on a PBMC aliquot measured the percentage of naive CD45RAhigh/CD27high T cells. This clonotype was counted between two and nine times. What this receptor recognizes is not known. The sample holds no much larger clone one base away, and base qualities are not on file. Trimming removed 4 bases from V and 4 bases from J; the gene matches leave 4 bases unexplained. Counted from cysteine to phenylalanine, this CDR3 has 15 amino acids. Just the 45-base CDR3 DNA is kept, in frame starting at base 1. CDR1 and CDR2 (SGHNT, YENEEA) derive from the germline V gene.

Library preparation used 5' RACE. The reads were generated on an Illumina HiSeq 2500. A second PCR of about 7 to 12 cycles was run with a J-beta primer mix and a sample-barcoded 5' primer. Each TCR beta cDNA molecule received a unique molecular identifier from a template-switch 5' adaptor carrying 12 random nucleotides. Each sample yielded at least 2.5 million CDR3-containing paired-end reads. First-strand cDNA was synthesized from all RNA with the Mint cDNA synthesis kit, primed by a TRBC-specific oligonucleotide. All cDNA was treated with uracil-DNA glycosylase and then went through a first 18-cycle PCR with the universal primers M1SS and BC2_uni_R. Per the original workflow: Each sample was normalized by randomly selecting 1 million high-quality reads, each carrying a distinct molecular identifier. Instead of being binned into consensus sequences, reads that shared molecular identifiers were thrown out. MiTCR, with a Q25 quality threshold and the strictest error-elimination algorithm, was used for CDR3 identification, clonotype clustering and error correction. A nonparametric unseen species model using Euler transformation provided a lower-bound estimate of total TCR beta diversity. The public reads were reanalyzed by TCRdb: fastp trimming at Q25, MiXCR alignment, in-frame beta chains only. Duplicate CDR3 protein sequences are folded into a single record with the most common DNA and genes. The V and J calls reflect TCRdb's pipeline rather than the authors' work. A total of 650,000 to 1,000,000 distinct CDR3 sequences appear in this sample, 36% of them only once. 10% to 15% of the sample rests with the top ten.

Sequenced: blood. The chain uses TRBV11-3 and TRBJ2-2; 9 central nucleotides agree with TRBD1. The source is a man aged 18 to 30 in good health. The CDR3 amino acid sequence is: CASSSRDRATGELFF. The sequence in DNA is TGTGCCAGCAGCTCCAGGGACAGGGCCACCGGGGAGCTGTTTTTT.